This T cell receptor beta chain came from a study of shared clonotypes between healthy human individuals. Whole-study context: CD8 memory received one plate per donor, CD8 naive two, CD4 memory three and CD4 naive three.

Each PCR replicate from the sorted subsets contained about 210 ng DNA, which is some 31,000 T cell genomes. TCRdb's copy holds only in-frame clones and misses some; the assay was immunoSEQ multiplex PCR. Of under 1 million clones in the sample, 92% were seen once. Naive CD8 isolation took CD45RO-negative cells positively selected for CCR7 and excluded terminally differentiated effector memory CD45RA+ cells. Germline lookup yields CDR1 SGHTA and CDR2 FQGNSA. The V end lost 4 bases, the J end lost 0 bases, and 10 bases lay between the germline ends. The CDR3 totals 15 residues. This TCR derives from a man aged 25 to 40 in good health. The chain has TRBV7-2 and TRBJ1-5, with D tentatively TRBD1 (5 bases). Sequenced material: naive CD8+ T cells sorted from blood. The CDR3 DNA is TGTGCCAGCAGCTCGACAGTTTATAGCAATCAGCCCCAGCATTTT. It codes for CASSSTVYSNQPQHF.